This T cell receptor (beta chain) was sequenced for a study of blood T cell repertoires in COVID-19. Study background: The United States, Italy and Spain supplied acute and convalescent COVID-19 samples. T cells, B-cell-depleted T cells, or PBMCs supplied cDNA or gDNA.

Authors' analysis steps: Amplification of reference gene primers was used by the study to estimate nucleated cell counts. Measured with immunoSEQ multiplex PCR; TCRdb has only the in-frame clones, and not every one. That table furnishes V, J and clone size, whereas the DNA furnished D and trimming. The table lists 170,000 or so clones, around 83% of them singletons. The CDR3 contains 16 residues. The germline CDR1 and CDR2 sequences are SGHRS and YFSETQ. V lost 0 bases and J 5 bases, leaving 14 bases between the germline ends. This clone showed up just a few times. The receptor was derived from a man in his forties or fifties with active or convalescent COVID-19. The chain links TRBV5-1 to TRBJ2-2; perhaps TRBD1 as D (6 bases). Sequenced input: peripheral blood. CDR3 protein: CASSLGLTGTTGELFF. The CDR3 bases are TGCGCCAGCAGCTTGGGCCTGACAGGAACAACCGGGGAGCTGTTTTTT. Variable domain in full (rest from reference TRBV5-1 and TRBJ2-2): KAGVTQTPRYLIKTRGQQVTLSCSPISGHRSVSWYQQTPGQGLQFLFEYFSETQRNKGNFPGRFSGRQFSNSRSEMNVSTLELGDSALYLCASSLGLTGTTGELFFGEGSRLTVL.